Below, one TCR beta chain is given with its context. This clonotype was observed at least ten times. The antigen it recognizes is unknown. No much larger clone is present one base from it, and per-base qualities are unavailable. TCRdb shows the sequencer as Illumina HiSeq 2500. TCR beta libraries were prepared by quantitative 5'-RACE with molecular barcodes. Turning to the authors' computational methods: A new computational method, built on a probabilistic model of VDJ rearrangement, was used to identify disease-linked TCR variants. TCRdb reworked the public reads: Q25 trimming with fastp, MiXCR clone assembly, productive beta chains retained. Duplicate CDR3 protein sequences are folded into a single record with the most common DNA and genes. TCRdb, not the original authors, processed these V and J calls. The sample includes under 250,000 distinct CDR3 sequences, with roughly 10% observed a single time. The top ten clones comprise roughly 6.8% of the sample.

The sample belongs to a study of CD8 T cells in ankylosing spondylitis (dated 2017 in TCRdb). Turning to the overall study: T cell receptor beta repertoires were profiled in healthy donors and ankylosing spondylitis patients so that disease-linked TCR variants could be found. Samples of peripheral blood were taken, and for ankylosing spondylitis patients, synovial fluid was collected as well. The full study cohort comprised about 24 ankylosing spondylitis patients and approximately 100 healthy donors.

The cysteine opens and the phenylalanine closes a CDR3 of 14 amino acids. Of all the DNA, just the CDR3 is kept, 42 bases in frame from base 1. Cut back by 1 base and 4 bases, the V and J ends lie 9 bases apart. Points the paper makes about the study in general: A CD8+ phenotype was shown by the disease-linked clones, which were found at relatively low frequencies in peripheral blood. The disease-linked clones were reported to be significantly enriched in matched synovial fluid samples from ankylosing spondylitis patients. Some of the motif variants had been reported before in the synovial fluid and blood of reactive arthritis patients, a finding that suggests common disease-initiation mechanisms. Blood from ankylosing spondylitis patients appeared to be characterized by a TCR beta motif made up of seven or eight highly homologous amino acid variants.

Recombination joined TRBV12-3 or TRBV12-4 with TRBJ2-3; the D gene cannot be resolved reliably. The sequence was collected from a male donor with ankylosing spondylitis or in good health (not recorded which). The sample taken for sequencing was blood, either unsorted or a sorted T cell fraction (not recorded which). CDR3 reads: CASSLGAVADTQYF. The DNA is as follows: TGTGCCAGCAGTTTAGGGGCTGTAGCAGATACGCAGTATTTT.